This T cell receptor (beta chain) emerged from a study of blood T cell repertoires in COVID-19. Study in general: Donors in the United States, Italy and Spain gave samples during acute or convalescent COVID-19.

Libraries were prepared by immunoSEQ multiplex PCR; TCRdb keeps only in-frame clonotypes and omits some of them. This sample has around 60,000 clones, with around 83% found just once. The CDR3 extends over 15 amino acids. Deletions cut 5 bases from V and 4 bases from J, with 17 bases between. Germline lookup yields CDR1 SEHNR and CDR2 FQNEAQ (reference sequence). The sequenced material came from peripheral blood. This chain connects TRBV7-9 to TRBJ2-5; TRBD2 is a possible D gene (5 bases). The origin of this receptor is a man aged 50 to 60 with COVID-19, enrolled during active disease. CDR3 sequence (DNA): TGTGCCAGCAGCCCCCCTTTTCGGGAAGGAGAGACCCAGTACTTC. Translated, it gives CASSPPFREGETQYF.